Below are 32 T cell receptor beta chains sequenced from a single sample in a study of cytomegalovirus exposure and HLA in healthy donors. Researchers ran the PCR with 60 Vbeta and 13 Jbeta primers. Sequencing was performed with immunoSEQ multiplex PCR; in TCRdb, only in-frame clones are kept and a portion is missing. The sample carries approximately 280,000 clones, about 90% recorded once. Sequenced material: PBMCs. The source is a young woman in good health and CMV-seronegative.

V gene TRBV7-9 combines with J gene TRBJ2-7, with unresolved D. Germline CDR1 and CDR2: SEHNR and FQNEAQ (reference sequence). V shed 5 bases and J shed 3 bases, with 8 bases lying between them. The CDR3 contains 12 residues. CDR3 nucleotides: TGTGCCAGCAGCATTACAGACTACGAGCAGTACTTC. Protein product: CASSITDYEQYF.

The chain is built from TRBV5-1 and TRBJ2-5; 15 positions match TRBD2. Trimming removed 3 bases from V and 6 bases from J; junction bases left unmatched: 3. The CDR3 covers 15 residues. Germline CDR1 reads SGHRS; CDR2 reads YFSETQ. The DNA of the CDR3 is TGCGCCAGCAGCTCGGGACTAGCGGGGGGAAAGACCCAGTACTTC. This encodes CASSSGLAGGKTQYF.

The rearrangement joins TRBV5-6 to TRBJ2-5; 9 nucleotides align to TRBD1. The J call may be mistaken, given a closer DNA end match to TRBJ2-7. CDR1 SGHDT and CDR2 YYEEEE come from the germline V gene. The CDR3 contains 15 residues. DNA for the CDR3: TGTGCCAGCAGCGGGTGGGGACAGGGCGGTTACGAGCAGTACTTC. This gives the protein CASSGWGQGGYEQYF.

V usage is TRBV6-5 and J usage is TRBJ1-5; 12 nucleotides agree with TRBD1. The CDR3 consists of 15 residues. From germline, CDR1 is MNHEY and CDR2 SVGAGI. V gave up 5 bases and J gave up 6 bases; unmatched junction bases: 5. The CDR3 coding sequence is TGTGCCAGCAGTACCGGGACAGGGGGCCTTCAGCCCCAGCATTTT. It codes for CASSTGTGGLQPQHF.

J is TRBJ1-5 and V is TRBV18, with 7 bases lining up with TRBD1. CDR3 length equals 15 residues. Germline trimming cut 2 bases from V and 1 base from J; bases unmatched to any gene: 2. The germline V gene has CDR1 KGHSH and CDR2 LQKENI. The CDR3 sequence is CASSPGTDSNQPQHF. The CDR3 DNA sequence: TGTGCCAGCTCACCAGGGACAGACAGCAATCAGCCCCAGCATTTT.

The chain uses TRBV7-9 and TRBJ2-7; 9 bases line up with TRBD2. The CDR3 has 13 residues. After removal of 4 bases from V and 6 bases from J, the junction contained 4 bases not matched to a gene. The germline V gene encodes CDR1 SEHNR and CDR2 FQNEAQ (reference sequence). The CDR3 region has the DNA TGTGCCAGCAGCTCCGGCGGGGGGGGCGAGCAGTACTTC. Its protein is CASSSGGGGEQYF.

The chain has TRBV29-1 and TRBJ2-3; tentative D call: TRBD2 (5 bases). CDR3 length: 14 residues. Trimming removed 7 bases from V and 1 base from J, with 15 bases in between. The germline gives CDR1 SQVTM, CDR2 ANQGSEA. CDR3 in amino acids: CSAWWAGGTDTQYF. The CDR3 DNA reads as TGCAGCGCCTGGTGGGCGGGCGGCACAGATACGCAGTATTTT.

This sequence joins TRBV30 and TRBJ1-1, with TRBD1 matching 7 bases. The junction had 6 bases not matched to a gene; V was cut back by 2 bases and J by 9 bases. Germline V gives CDR1 GTSNPN, CDR2 SVGIG (reference sequence). CDR3 length: 12 residues. CDR3 sequence reads: CAWSSEGQQAFF. The CDR3 DNA is TGTGCCTGGAGTAGCGAGGGACAGCAAGCTTTCTTT.

The J gene is TRBJ2-1, the V gene TRBV7-3; maybe TRBD2 (5 bases). CDR1 is SGHTA, CDR2 FQGTGA, per germline. The CDR3 consists of 15 residues. Trimming cost V 1 base and J 9 bases, with 16 bases left between them. The CDR3 is CASSLIPGILGEQFF. The CDR3 DNA reads as TGTGCCAGCAGCTTAATCCCGGGGATATTGGGTGAGCAGTTCTTC. Supplemented by reference TRBV7-3 and TRBJ2-1, the full variable domain reads GAGVSQTPSNKVTEKGKYVELRCDPISGHTALYWYRQSLGQGPEFLIYFQGTGAADDSGLPNDRFFAVRPEGSVSTLKIQRTERGDSAVYLCASSLIPGILGEQFFGPGTRLTVL.

The V call is TRBV5-1, the J call TRBJ1-1; 9 bases are shared with TRBD1. The ends lost 3 bases at V and 5 bases at J; junction bases unmatched: 5. The CDR3 contains 14 residues. CDR1 SGHRS and CDR2 YFSETQ come from the germline V gene. CDR3 region: CASSSGQGRTEAFF. The CDR3 nucleotides read TGCGCCAGCAGCTCGGGACAGGGTCGGACTGAAGCTTTCTTT.

This chain uses TRBV6-4 with TRBJ1-2, with no clear D. The CDR3 runs to 13 residues. Trimming removed 9 bases at V and 2 bases at J, with 13 bases between. Germline values: CDR1 MRHNA, CDR2 SNTAGT. CDR3: CASSGGLNYGYTF. The CDR3 DNA sequence: TGTGCCAGTTCTGGAGGATTGAACTATGGCTACACCTTC.

This chain uses TRBV19 with TRBJ1-1, with TRBD1 identical over 10 bases. V was pared by 2 bases and J by 4 bases, with 7 bases of the junction left unmatched. CDR1 and CDR2 (germline): LNHDA, SQIVND (reference sequence). The CDR3 spans 16 residues. The CDR3 spells CASSIPGQGFGTEAFF. Written as DNA, the CDR3 is TGTGCCAGTAGTATACCGGGACAGGGGTTTGGCACTGAAGCTTTCTTT.

The chain combines TRBV27 with TRBJ2-5; 8 nucleotides line up with TRBD2. The DNA end is more similar to TRBJ2-7, so the J call may be wrong. CDR3 length equals 15 residues. Germline V gene lookup returns CDR1 MNHEY and CDR2 SMNVEV (reference sequence). The CDR3 protein is CASTHQPGLAYEQYF. CDR3 nucleotide sequence: TGTGCCAGCACGCACCAACCGGGACTAGCCTACGAGCAGTACTTC.

The CDR3 nucleotides read TGTGCCTGGAGTGTACAAGGGAGCTCCTACAATGAGCAGTTCTTC. This gives the protein CAWSVQGSSYNEQFF. The chain has TRBV30 and TRBJ2-1, with D perhaps matching TRBD2 (5 bases). CDR3 length: 15 amino acids. In germline, CDR1 is GTSNPN, CDR2 SVGIG (reference sequence). Trimming removed 0 bases from V and 0 bases from J, with 9 bases in between. Together with reference TRBV30 and TRBJ2-1, the CDR3 gives the full variable domain: SQTIHQWPATLVQPVGSPLSLECTVEGTSNPNLYWYRQAAGRGLQLLFYSVGIGQISSEVPQNLSASRPQDRQFILSSKKLLLSDSGFYLCAWSVQGSSYNEQFFGPGTRLTVL.

The CDR3 coding sequence is TGTGCCAGCAGCCAGGCAGAACCCTATAATTCACCCCTCCACTTT. Translating gives CASSQAEPYNSPLHF. The gene calls are TRBV14 and TRBJ1-6; the D is unclear. This CDR3 comprises 15 residues. The ends were cut back, 3 bases at V and 2 bases at J, with 8 bases in the middle. Germline V gene lookup returns CDR1 SGHDN and CDR2 FVKESK.

The chain links TRBV4-1 to TRBJ2-7; the match to TRBD2 covers 11 bases. The CDR3 loop spans 17 amino acids. J was trimmed by 5 bases and V by 4 bases; bases with no gene match: 13. Looked up from germline, CDR1 is MGHRA and CDR2 is YSYEKL. The CDR3 protein is CASSLLNLAGGPHEQYF. DNA of the CDR3: TGCGCCAGCAGCCTCCTAAACCTAGCGGGGGGTCCCCACGAGCAGTACTTC.

The CDR3: CASSGDRYEQYF. The CDR3 DNA is TGTGCCAGCAGCGGGGACAGATATGAGCAGTACTTC. V gene TRBV9 combines with J gene TRBJ2-7, with 7 bases that match TRBD1. V lost 3 bases to trimming and J lost 7 bases; unmatched junction nucleotides: 4. The V gene's germline CDR1 is SGDLS and CDR2 YYNGEE. This CDR3 contains 12 residues.

V is TRBV5-4 and J is TRBJ2-2, with TRBD1 matching 8 bases. V lost 4 bases, J lost 2 bases, and 1 base stayed unmatched. Germline V gene data show CDR1 as SGHNT and CDR2 as YYREEE (reference sequence). The CDR3 loop spans 14 amino acids. DNA for the CDR3: TGTGCCAGCAGCACAGGGGGAAACACCGGGGAGCTGTTTTTT. It is translated as CASSTGGNTGELFF.

This clone was seen only once. J is TRBJ2-5 and V is TRBV5-4; TRBD1 agrees at 7 bases. CDR3 size: 15 residues. Germline V CDR1 and CDR2: SGHNT, YYREEE (reference sequence). The junction had 6 bases not matched to a gene; V was cut back by 3 bases and J by 1 base. CDR3 sequence reads: CASSSSGGPQETQYF. The DNA for the CDR3 is TGTGCCAGCAGCTCTTCAGGGGGACCCCAAGAGACCCAGTACTTC. Full variable domain (remainder filled in from reference TRBV5-4 and TRBJ2-5): ETGVTQSPTHLIKTRGQQVTLRCSSQSGHNTVSWYQQALGQGPQFIFQYYREEENGRGNFPPRFSGLQFPNYSSELNVNALELDDSALYLCASSSSGGPQETQYFGPGTRLLVL.

In nucleotides, the CDR3 is TGTGCCAGCAGCTTGGGACTAGCGGCCGGGGAGCTGTTTTTT. Amino acids: CASSLGLAAGELFF. The chain joins TRBV11-1 to TRBJ2-2; TRBD2 aligns across 11 bases. The CDR3 covers 14 residues. Germline V gives CDR1 SGHAT, CDR2 FQDESV (reference sequence). The V and J ends lost 3 bases and 6 bases, in that order; junction bases with no gene match: 0.

This sequence joins TRBV27 and TRBJ2-3, with a possible D match to TRBD2 (5 bases). CDR3 size: 17 residues. V lost 2 bases to trimming and J lost 1 base, with 16 bases between them. Germline V gives CDR1 MNHEY, CDR2 SMNVEV (reference sequence). The CDR3 here is CASSLPPGLRGTDTQYF. The CDR3, as DNA: TGTGCCAGCAGTTTACCCCCGGGGTTGCGCGGCACAGATACGCAGTATTTT.

The V call is TRBV10-3, the J call TRBJ2-7; D may be TRBD1 (5 bases). The length of the CDR3 is 13 residues. The V end lost 0 bases, the J end lost 7 bases, and 10 bases lay between the germline ends. Germline CDR1 reads ENHRY; CDR2 reads SYGVKD. CDR3 amino acids: CAISESTGQEQYF. The CDR3 region has the DNA TGTGCCATCAGTGAGTCAACAGGACAAGAGCAGTACTTC.

The gene calls are TRBV5-1 and TRBJ2-1; 7 bases line up with TRBD2. The CDR3 has 12 amino acids. Looked up from germline, CDR1 is SGHRS and CDR2 is YFSETQ. J lost 9 bases, V lost 0 bases, and 0 bases had no gene match. The CDR3 sequence is CASSLGGGEQFF. CDR3 coding DNA: TGCGCCAGCAGCTTGGGGGGGGGTGAGCAGTTCTTC.

The chain combines TRBV18 with TRBJ1-2; D is perhaps TRBD1 (5 bases). The germline V gene has CDR1 KGHSH and CDR2 LQKENI. The CDR3 sequence is 13 residues long. V shed 3 bases and J shed 1 base, with 6 bases lying between them. For the CDR3, the DNA is TGTGCCAGCTCACCCCAGGGTAACTATGGCTACACCTTC. This sequence encodes CASSPQGNYGYTF.

The V gene is TRBV4-1, the J gene TRBJ1-4; D unclear. The CDR3 contains 16 residues. V was pared by 1 base and J by 4 bases, with 13 bases between. The germline gives CDR1 MGHRA, CDR2 YSYEKL. The CDR3 is CASSQVGLGGNEKLFF. The CDR3, as DNA: TGCGCCAGCAGCCAAGTTGGGTTGGGAGGTAATGAAAAACTGTTTTTT.

CDR3 protein: CASSGQGQGGHTDTQYF. The DNA of the CDR3 is TGTGCCAGCAGCGGACAAGGACAGGGGGGCCACACAGATACGCAGTATTTT. The chain uses TRBV7-9 and TRBJ2-3; 10 nucleotides line up with TRBD1. The CDR3 has 17 amino acids. CDR1 is SEHNR and CDR2 is FQNEAQ in the germline V gene (reference sequence). Germline trimming cut 5 bases from V and 2 bases from J; bases unmatched to any gene: 10.

The rearrangement uses TRBV7-8 and TRBJ1-4; the D gene is possibly TRBD1 (6 bases). CDR3 length: 15 amino acids. Germline assignment: CDR1 SGHVS and CDR2 FQNEAQ. The V and J ends lost 5 bases and 7 bases respectively, with 17 bases between them. CDR3 region: CASSPRGGAGEKLFF. CDR3 sequence (DNA): TGTGCCAGCAGCCCCCGGGGGGGGGCTGGTGAAAAACTGTTTTTT.

The chain couples TRBV5-4 to TRBJ2-5, with TRBD1 matching over 7 bases. The assigned J gene may be wrong: the sequence end matches TRBJ2-7 better. The CDR3 length is 14 residues. Germline-derived CDR1 and CDR2 are SGHNT and YYREEE (reference sequence). CDR3: CASSLKGALYEQYF. CDR3 coding DNA: TGTGCCAGCAGCTTAAAGGGGGCCCTGTACGAGCAGTACTTC.

This clone occurred once. The chain carries TRBV13 and TRBJ2-5; possibly TRBD2 for D (6 bases). Trimming cost V 2 bases and J 4 bases, with 17 bases left between them. The CDR3 loop spans 16 amino acids. Germline V lookup: CDR1 PRHDT, CDR2 FYEKMQ (reference sequence). The CDR3 loop reads CASSLLLGTLGETQYF. In nucleotides, the CDR3 is TGTGCCAGCAGCTTACTTCTCGGGACTTTGGGAGAGACCCAGTACTTC.

The J gene is TRBJ1-4, the V gene TRBV2; D remains ambiguous. Trimming shortened V by 1 base and J by 0 bases, and 6 bases separated the two germline ends. Germline CDR1 and CDR2: SNHLY and FYNNEI. The CDR3 covers 15 residues. CDR3 amino acids: CASSEELATNEKLFF. CDR3 sequence (DNA): TGTGCCAGCAGTGAAGAGCTTGCAACTAATGAAAAACTGTTTTTT.

The CDR3 loop reads CASSLYPGQAYNEQFF. The CDR3 region has the DNA TGTGCCAGCAGTTTATACCCGGGACAAGCCTACAATGAGCAGTTCTTC. V gene TRBV27 combines with J gene TRBJ2-1, with a tentative D call TRBD1 (6 bases). Deletions cut 1 base from V and 2 bases from J, with 12 bases between. Looked up from germline, CDR1 is MNHEY and CDR2 is SMNVEV (reference sequence). CDR3 length equals 16 residues.

The V gene is TRBV5-3, the J gene TRBJ2-1, with 11 positions matching TRBD1. TRBV5-3 qualifies as an ORF whose function is uncertain. The CDR3 has 17 amino acids. The ends lost 4 bases at V and 2 bases at J; junction bases unmatched: 8. CDR3 sequence reads: CARSRRWTGGAYNEQFF. The CDR3 DNA follows: TGTGCCAGAAGCCGAAGGTGGACAGGGGGCGCCTACAATGAGCAGTTCTTC.